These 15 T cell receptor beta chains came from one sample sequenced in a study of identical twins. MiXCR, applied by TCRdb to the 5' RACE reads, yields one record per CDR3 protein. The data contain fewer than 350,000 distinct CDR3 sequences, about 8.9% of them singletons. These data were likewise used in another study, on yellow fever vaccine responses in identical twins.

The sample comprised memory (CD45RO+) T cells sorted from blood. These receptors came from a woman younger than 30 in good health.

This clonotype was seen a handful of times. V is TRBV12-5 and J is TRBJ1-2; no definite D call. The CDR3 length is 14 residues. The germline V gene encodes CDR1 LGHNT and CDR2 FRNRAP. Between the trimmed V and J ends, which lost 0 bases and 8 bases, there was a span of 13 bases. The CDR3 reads CASGLVFTGEGYTF. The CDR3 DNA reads TGTGCTAGTGGTTTGGTATTTACGGGCGAGGGCTACACCTTC.

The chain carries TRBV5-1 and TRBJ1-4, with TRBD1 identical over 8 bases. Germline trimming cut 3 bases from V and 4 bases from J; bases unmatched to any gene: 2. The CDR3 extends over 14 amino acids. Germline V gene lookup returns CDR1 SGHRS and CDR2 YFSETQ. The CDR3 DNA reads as TGCGCCAGCAGCTCAGGGGGCTTTAATGAAAAACTGTTTTTT. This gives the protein CASSSGGFNEKLFF.

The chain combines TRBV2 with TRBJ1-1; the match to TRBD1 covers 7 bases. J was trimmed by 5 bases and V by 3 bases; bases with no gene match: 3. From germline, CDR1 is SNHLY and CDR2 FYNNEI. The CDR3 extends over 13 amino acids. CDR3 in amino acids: CASSDDRVTEAFF. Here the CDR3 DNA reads TGTGCCAGCAGTGATGACAGGGTTACTGAAGCTTTCTTT. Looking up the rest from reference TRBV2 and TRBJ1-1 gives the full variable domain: EPEVTQTPSHQVTQMGQEVILRCVPISNHLYFYWYRQILGQKVEFLVSFYNNEISEKSEIFDDQFSVERPDGSNFTLKIRSTKLEDSAMYFCASSDDRVTEAFFGQGTRLTVV.

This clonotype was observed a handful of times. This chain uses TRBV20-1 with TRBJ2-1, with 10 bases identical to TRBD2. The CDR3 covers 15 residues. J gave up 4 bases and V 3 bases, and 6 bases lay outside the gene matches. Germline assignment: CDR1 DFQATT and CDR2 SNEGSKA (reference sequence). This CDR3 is CSASTGLATYNEQFF. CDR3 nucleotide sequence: TGCAGTGCTAGCACGGGACTAGCGACGTACAATGAGCAGTTCTTC.

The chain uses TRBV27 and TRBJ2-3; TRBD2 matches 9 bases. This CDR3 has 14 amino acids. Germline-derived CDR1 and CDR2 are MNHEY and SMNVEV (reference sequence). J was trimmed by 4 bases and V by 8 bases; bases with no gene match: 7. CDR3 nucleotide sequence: TGTGCCAGCTATAGCGGGAGATTCGCAGATACGCAGTATTTT. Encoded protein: CASYSGRFADTQYF.

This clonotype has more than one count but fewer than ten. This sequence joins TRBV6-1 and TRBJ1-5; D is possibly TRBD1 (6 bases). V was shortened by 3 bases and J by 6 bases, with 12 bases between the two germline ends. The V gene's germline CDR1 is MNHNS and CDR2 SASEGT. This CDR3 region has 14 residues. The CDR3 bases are TGTGCCAGCAGTGATCCCAGGGGAAGTCAGCCCCAGCATTTT. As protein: CASSDPRGSQPQHF.

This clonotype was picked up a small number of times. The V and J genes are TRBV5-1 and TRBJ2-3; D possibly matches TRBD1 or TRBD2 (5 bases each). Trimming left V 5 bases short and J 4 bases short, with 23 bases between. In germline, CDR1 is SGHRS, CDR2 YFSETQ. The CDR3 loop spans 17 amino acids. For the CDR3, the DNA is TGCGCCAGCAGAGCACTCCGGGACGGAGGAGGTGCAGATACGCAGTATTTT. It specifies CASRALRDGGGADTQYF.

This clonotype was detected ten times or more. The CDR3 protein is CASSPGEGETQYF. In DNA form, the CDR3 reads TGTGCCAGCAGTCCCGGGGAGGGAGAGACCCAGTACTTC. J is TRBJ2-5 and V is TRBV12-3 or TRBV12-4; TRBD2 matches 7 bases. Germline trimming cut 5 bases from V and 4 bases from J; bases unmatched to any gene: 4. The CDR3 loop spans 13 amino acids.

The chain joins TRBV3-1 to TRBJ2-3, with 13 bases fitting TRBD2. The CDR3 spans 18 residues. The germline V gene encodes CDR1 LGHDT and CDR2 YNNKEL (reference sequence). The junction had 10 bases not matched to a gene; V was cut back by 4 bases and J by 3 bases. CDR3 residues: CASSRTKLAGGETDTQYF. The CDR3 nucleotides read TGTGCCAGCAGCCGGACCAAACTAGCGGGAGGGGAGACAGATACGCAGTATTTT.

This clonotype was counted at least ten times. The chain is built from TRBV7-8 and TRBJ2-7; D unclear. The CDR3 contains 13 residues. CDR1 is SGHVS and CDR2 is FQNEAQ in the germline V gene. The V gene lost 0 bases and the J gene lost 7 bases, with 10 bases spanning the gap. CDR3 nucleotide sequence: TGTGCCAGCAGCTTAGCGGATCGTCAGGAGCAGTACTTC. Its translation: CASSLADRQEQYF.

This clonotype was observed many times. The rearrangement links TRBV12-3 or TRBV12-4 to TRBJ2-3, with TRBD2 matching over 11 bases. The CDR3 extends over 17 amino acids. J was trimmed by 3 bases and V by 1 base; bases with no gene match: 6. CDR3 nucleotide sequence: TGTGCCAGCAGTTTAGGGACTAGCGGGCGAACGACAGATACGCAGTATTTT. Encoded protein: CASSLGTSGRTTDTQYF.

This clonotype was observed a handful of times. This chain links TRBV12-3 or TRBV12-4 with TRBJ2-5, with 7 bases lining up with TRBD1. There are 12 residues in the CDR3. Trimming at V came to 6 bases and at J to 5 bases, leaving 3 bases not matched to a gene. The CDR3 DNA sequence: TGTGCCAGCAGACAGGGGACGGAGACCCAGTACTTC. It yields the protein CASRQGTETQYF.

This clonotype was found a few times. This chain's CDR3 is CASSLDRFMNTEAFF. As DNA, the CDR3 is TGTGCCAGCAGCTTGGATAGGTTCATGAACACTGAAGCTTTCTTT. The J gene is TRBJ1-1, the V gene TRBV5-5; D is unclear. Trimming stripped 0 bases from V and 0 bases from J, with 9 bases between. Germline V gene sequence: CDR1 SGHKS, CDR2 YYEKEE (reference sequence). The CDR3 totals 15 residues. The variable domain in full, completed from reference TRBV5-5 and TRBJ1-1, reads DAGVTQSPTHLIKTRGQQVTLRCSPISGHKSVSWYQQVLGQGPQFIFQYYEKEERGRGNFPDRFSARQFPNYSSELNVNALLLGDSALYLCASSLDRFMNTEAFFGQGTRLTVV.

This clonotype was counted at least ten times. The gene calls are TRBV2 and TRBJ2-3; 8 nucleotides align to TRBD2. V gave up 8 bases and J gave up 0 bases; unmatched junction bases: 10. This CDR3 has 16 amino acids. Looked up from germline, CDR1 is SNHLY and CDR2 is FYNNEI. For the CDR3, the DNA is TGTGCCAGCCTTTCAGGGACTAGGACTAGCACAGATACGCAGTATTTT. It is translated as CASLSGTRTSTDTQYF.

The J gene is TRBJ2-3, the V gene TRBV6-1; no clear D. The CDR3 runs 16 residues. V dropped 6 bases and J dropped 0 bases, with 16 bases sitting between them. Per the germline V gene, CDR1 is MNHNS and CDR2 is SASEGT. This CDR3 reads CASRAMGYSSTDTQYF. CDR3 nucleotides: TGTGCCAGCAGGGCTATGGGCTACTCTAGCACAGATACGCAGTATTTT.